These 18 T cell receptor beta chains were all obtained from the same sample, sequenced in a study of cytomegalovirus exposure and HLA in healthy donors. Both 60 Vbeta primers and 13 Jbeta primers went into the PCR. Profiled with immunoSEQ multiplex PCR; TCRdb holds only in-frame clones, not every one. The sample lists around 40,000 clones; approximately 75% were seen once. Sequencing was done on a sample of PBMCs. The source of these receptors is a man aged 40-49 years in good health and CMV-seronegative.

The V gene is TRBV2, the J gene TRBJ2-6; TRBD2 might be the D (6 bases). CDR1 is SNHLY, CDR2 FYNNEI, per germline. The CDR3 has 16 residues. V lost 1 base, J lost 3 bases, and 10 bases lay in between. CDR3 residues: CASSEGDWGGANVLTF. DNA for the CDR3: TGTGCCAGCAGTGAAGGGGACTGGGGTGGGGCCAACGTCCTGACTTTC.

This clone was counted a few times. The chain joins TRBV30 to TRBJ2-6; D uncertain. Looked up from germline, CDR1 is GTSNPN and CDR2 is SVGIG (reference sequence). V lost 4 bases and J 0 bases, leaving 19 bases between the germline ends. This CDR3 contains 18 residues. CDR3: CAWILHPRYGSGANVLTF. The CDR3 bases are TGTGCCTGGATCCTCCACCCCCGCTACGGCTCTGGGGCCAACGTCCTGACTTTC.

In its sample, this clone was seen a few times. The chain is built from TRBV4-1 and TRBJ1-6; 7 bases agree with TRBD1. Germline-derived CDR1 and CDR2 are MGHRA and YSYEKL. This CDR3 is built from 15 residues. The trim removed 0 bases at V and 7 bases at J, leaving 3 bases unmatched. CDR3 sequence: CASSQDHRGNSPLHF. CDR3 DNA sequence: TGCGCCAGCAGCCAAGATCACAGGGGAAATTCACCCCTCCACTTT.

This chain connects TRBV9 to TRBJ1-5, with a tentative D call TRBD1 (5 bases). Germline loops: CDR1 SGDLS, CDR2 YYNGEE. Between the trimmed V and J ends, which lost 0 bases and 3 bases, there was a span of 10 bases. This CDR3 is 15 amino acids long. The CDR3 DNA reads as TGTGCCAGCAGCGTAGATCAGGGATACAATCAGCCCCAGCATTTT. It translates to CASSVDQGYNQPQHF. Full variable domain (remainder filled in from reference TRBV9 and TRBJ1-5): DSGVTQTPKHLITATGQRVTLRCSPRSGDLSVYWYQQSLDQGLQFLIQYYNGEERAKGNILERFSAQQFPDLHSELNLSSLELGDSALYFCASSVDQGYNQPQHFGDGTRLSIL.

Here the CDR3 reads CASSSRQGYYEQYF. The CDR3, as DNA: TGTGCCAGCAGTTCCCGACAGGGGTACTACGAGCAGTACTTC. V and J are TRBV28 and TRBJ2-7, with 8 bases aligning to TRBD1. The CDR3 is 14 amino acids. Germline V gene data show CDR1 as MDHEN and CDR2 as SYDVKM. V lost 4 bases, J lost 3 bases, and 5 bases stayed unmatched. Based on the CDR3 plus reference TRBV28 and TRBJ2-7, the full variable domain is DVKVTQSSRYLVKRTGEKVFLECVQDMDHENMFWYRQDPGLGLRLIYFSYDVKMKEKGDIPEGYSVSREKKERFSLILESASTNQTSMYLCASSSRQGYYEQYFGPGTRLTVT.

The rearrangement joins TRBV5-4 to TRBJ1-6, with 9 bases that match TRBD1. CDR1 SGHNT and CDR2 YYREEE come from the germline V gene (reference sequence). V trimming: 0 bases; J trimming: 6 bases; junction bases outside the gene matches: 7. CDR3 length equals 17 residues. This CDR3 is CASSLGQGVRGNSPLHF. In DNA form, the CDR3 reads TGTGCCAGCAGCTTGGGACAGGGGGTAAGGGGTAATTCACCCCTCCACTTT.

In its sample, this clone was seen a few times. The CDR3 loop reads CASSLSREASYGYTF. CDR3 coding DNA: TGCGCCAGCAGCTTGAGCCGGGAGGCTAGCTATGGCTACACCTTC. The chain employs TRBV5-1 and TRBJ1-2; D is unclear. CDR1 and CDR2 from the germline V gene are SGHRS and YFSETQ. The CDR3 is 15 amino acids. V was shortened by 1 base and J by 4 bases, with 14 bases between the two germline ends.

The J gene is TRBJ2-5, the V gene TRBV9; D perhaps matches TRBD1 (5 bases). In germline, CDR1 is SGDLS, CDR2 YYNGEE. Trimming removed 0 bases at V and 5 bases at J, with 8 bases between. This CDR3 is 13 amino acids long. The CDR3 loop is CASSVAQGETQYF. The CDR3 DNA is TGTGCCAGCAGCGTAGCCCAGGGCGAGACCCAGTACTTC.

This sequence joins TRBV12-5 and TRBJ2-2, with D unclear. Germline V gene sequence: CDR1 LGHNT, CDR2 FRNRAP. V was cut by 0 bases and J by 2 bases, with 10 bases left in between. The CDR3 is 16 amino acids. This CDR3 reads CASGLVVGSNTGELFF. CDR3 sequence (DNA): TGTGCTAGTGGTTTGGTTGTGGGCAGCAACACCGGGGAGCTGTTTTTT.

This sequence joins TRBV2 and TRBJ2-7; the match to TRBD2 covers 7 bases. The CDR3 is 15 residues long. V gave up 2 bases and J gave up 4 bases; unmatched junction bases: 8. CDR1 is SNHLY and CDR2 is FYNNEI in the germline V gene. The CDR3 DNA sequence: TGTGCCAGCAGTGAAATCGGCGGGGGTTTATACGAGCAGTACTTC. It translates to CASSEIGGGLYEQYF.

V is TRBV30 and J is TRBJ1-2; D perhaps matches TRBD1 (5 bases). The CDR3 runs 13 residues. V was pared by 3 bases and J by 2 bases, with 10 bases between. Germline values: CDR1 GTSNPN, CDR2 SVGIG (reference sequence). CDR3 nucleotides: TGTGCCTGGAGCCAGGGACTCAACTATGGCTACACCTTC. It codes for CAWSQGLNYGYTF.

This clone turned up a few times. CDR3 sequence reads: CASSQLNTEAFF. CDR3 nucleotides: TGTGCCAGCAGCCAGTTAAACACTGAAGCTTTCTTT. The chain carries TRBV7-6 and TRBJ1-1; D remains unclear. V lost 5 bases and J 2 bases, leaving 6 bases between the germline ends. Germline V gene data show CDR1 as SGHVS and CDR2 as FNYEAQ. This CDR3 has 12 residues. Using reference TRBV7-6 and TRBJ1-1 for the parts outside the CDR3, the full variable domain is GAGVSQSPRYKVTKRGQDVALRCDPISGHVSLYWYRQALGQGPEFLTYFNYEAQQDKSGLPNDRFSAERPEGSISTLTIQRTEQRDSAMYRCASSQLNTEAFFGQGTRLTVV.

This clone was counted only a few times. The gene calls are TRBV5-1 and TRBJ1-2; D unclear. Trimming removed 6 bases at V and 0 bases at J, with 12 bases between. The CDR3 is 14 amino acids. CDR1 and CDR2 from the germline V gene are SGHRS and YFSETQ. The CDR3 DNA reads TGCGCCAGCAATGAGGGCAGCCCTAACTATGGCTACACCTTC. Protein: CASNEGSPNYGYTF. Supplemented by reference TRBV5-1 and TRBJ1-2, the full variable domain reads KAGVTQTPRYLIKTRGQQVTLSCSPISGHRSVSWYQQTPGQGLQFLFEYFSETQRNKGNFPGRFSGRQFSNSRSEMNVSTLELGDSALYLCASNEGSPNYGYTFGSGTRLTVV.

This chain connects TRBV5-1 to TRBJ2-1; 8 positions agree with TRBD1. The junction had 5 bases not matched to a gene; V was cut back by 0 bases and J by 15 bases. Germline V gives CDR1 SGHRS, CDR2 YFSETQ. CDR3 length equals 12 residues. This CDR3 reads CASSLDRDRPFF. As DNA, the CDR3 is TGCGCCAGCAGCTTGGATCGGGACAGGCCGTTCTTC.

The rearrangement joins TRBV7-9 to TRBJ1-2; no firm D call. This CDR3 contains 13 residues. V dropped 1 base and J dropped 7 bases, with 10 bases sitting between them. The germline V gene has CDR1 SEHNR and CDR2 FQNEAQ (reference sequence). The CDR3 DNA follows: TGTGCCAGCAGCTTAGGGGAGTTGGGTGGCTACACCTTC. Translated, it gives CASSLGELGGYTF. Using reference TRBV7-9 and TRBJ1-2 for the parts outside the CDR3, the full variable domain is DTGVSQNPRHKITKRGQNVTFRCDPISEHNRLYWYRQTLGQGPEFLTYFQNEAQLEKSRLLSDRFSAERPKGSFSTLEIQRTEQGDSAMYLCASSLGELGGYTFGSGTRLTVV.

This clone has just one count. The V call is TRBV6-5, the J call TRBJ2-5; 12 bases are shared with TRBD2. Gene TRBJ2-7 matches the end of the DNA better, so the J call may be wrong. Germline V gene lookup returns CDR1 MNHEY and CDR2 SVGAGI. This CDR3 region has 15 residues. DNA for the CDR3: TGTGCCAGCAGTGGTCTAGCGGGGGGGAGGTACGAGCAGTACTTC. Translated, it gives CASSGLAGGRYEQYF.

The V gene is TRBV28, the J gene TRBJ1-4, with D possibly being TRBD1 (5 bases). The CDR3 consists of 16 residues. V was pared by 1 base and J by 0 bases, with 9 bases between. Germline values: CDR1 MDHEN, CDR2 SYDVKM. The CDR3 sequence: CASSLSGAATNEKLFF. The CDR3 DNA sequence: TGTGCCAGCAGTTTATCTGGGGCCGCAACTAATGAAAAACTGTTTTTT.

The chain uses TRBV6-5 and TRBJ2-7, with D perhaps matching TRBD1 (6 bases). Germline loops: CDR1 MNHEY, CDR2 SVGAGI. The CDR3 spans 14 residues. With 2 bases removed from V and 0 bases from J, the gap between germline ends came to 8 bases. The CDR3 DNA reads TGTGCCAGCAGTTACCTGGACAGCTCCTACGAGCAGTACTTC. Its protein product is CASSYLDSSYEQYF.